This TCR beta chain was sequenced in a study of T cells in Graves' hyperthyroidism and ophthalmopathy. Study findings and constraints: Within blood appeared most thyroid clonotypes that had expanded above 0.001.

From RNA transcripts, TCR beta CDR3 regions were amplified. In the first-round RT-PCR of the TCR CDR3, the HTBI primer set was used. MiXCR was run by TCRdb on the multiplex PCR reads, yielding one entry per CDR3 protein. Of hundreds of thousands of distinct CDR3 sequences listed, over 35% are singletons. The germline CDR1 and CDR2 sequences are SEHNR and FQNEAQ (reference sequence). This CDR3 is 18 amino acids long. V lost 3 bases, J lost 0 bases, and 15 bases lay in between. In the case of this clonotype: Its antigen is still unknown.

Material for sequencing was blood. The rearrangement joins TRBV7-9 to TRBJ2-6; no definite D call. The sequence came from a man aged 18 to 29 with Graves' hyperthyroidism. The CDR3, as DNA: TGTGCCAGCAGCTTCCCATTAACGCGGCCCTCTGGGGCCAACGTCCTGACTTTC. As protein: CASSFPLTRPSGANVLTF.